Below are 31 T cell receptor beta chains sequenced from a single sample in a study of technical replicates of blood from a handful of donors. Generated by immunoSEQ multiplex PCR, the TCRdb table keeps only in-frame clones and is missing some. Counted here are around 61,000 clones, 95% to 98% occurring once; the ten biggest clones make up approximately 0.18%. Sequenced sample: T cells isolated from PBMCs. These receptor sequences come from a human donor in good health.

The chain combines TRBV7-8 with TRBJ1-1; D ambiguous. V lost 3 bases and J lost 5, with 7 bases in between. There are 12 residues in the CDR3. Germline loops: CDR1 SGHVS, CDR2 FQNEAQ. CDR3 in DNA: TGTGCCAGCAGCTTCGCGCTAACTGAAGCTTTCTTT. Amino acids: CASSFALTEAFF. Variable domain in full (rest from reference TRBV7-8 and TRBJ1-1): GAGVSQSPRYKVAKRGQDVALRCDPISGHVSLFWYQQALGQGPEFLTYFQNEAQLDKSGLPSDRFFAERPEGSVSTLKIQRTQQEDSAVYLCASSFALTEAFFGQGTRLTVV.

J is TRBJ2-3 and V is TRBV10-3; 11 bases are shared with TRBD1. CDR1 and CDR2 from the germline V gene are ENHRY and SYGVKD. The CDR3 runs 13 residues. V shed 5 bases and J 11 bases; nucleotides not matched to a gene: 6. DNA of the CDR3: TGTGCCATCAGTCCAGGGGACAGGGGGATGCAGTATTTT. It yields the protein CAISPGDRGMQYF.

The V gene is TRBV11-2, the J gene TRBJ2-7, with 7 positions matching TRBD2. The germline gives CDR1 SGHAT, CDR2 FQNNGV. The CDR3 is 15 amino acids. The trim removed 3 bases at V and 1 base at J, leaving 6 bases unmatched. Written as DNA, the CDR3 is TGTGCCAGCAGCTTCAGCGGGATGGGGTCCTACGAGCAGTACTTC. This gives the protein CASSFSGMGSYEQYF.

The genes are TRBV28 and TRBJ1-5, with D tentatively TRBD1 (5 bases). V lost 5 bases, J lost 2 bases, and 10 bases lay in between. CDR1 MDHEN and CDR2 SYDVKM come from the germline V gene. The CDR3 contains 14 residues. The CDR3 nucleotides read TGTGCCAGCAGTGGGGGGTTGGGCAATCAGCCCCAGCATTTT. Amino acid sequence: CASSGGLGNQPQHF. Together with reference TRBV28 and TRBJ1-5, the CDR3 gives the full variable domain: DVKVTQSSRYLVKRTGEKVFLECVQDMDHENMFWYRQDPGLGLRLIYFSYDVKMKEKGDIPEGYSVSREKKERFSLILESASTNQTSMYLCASSGGLGNQPQHFGDGTRLSIL.

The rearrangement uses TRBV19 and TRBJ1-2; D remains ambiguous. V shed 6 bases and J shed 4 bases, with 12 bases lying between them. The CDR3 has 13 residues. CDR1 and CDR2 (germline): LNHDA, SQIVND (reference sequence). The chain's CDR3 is CASSVGLLYGYTF. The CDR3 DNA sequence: TGTGCCAGTAGCGTCGGTTTGCTCTATGGCTACACCTTC.

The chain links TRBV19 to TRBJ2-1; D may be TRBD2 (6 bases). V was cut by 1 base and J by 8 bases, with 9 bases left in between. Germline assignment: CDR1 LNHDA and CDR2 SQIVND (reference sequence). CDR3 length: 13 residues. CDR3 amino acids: CASSIGLDYEQFF. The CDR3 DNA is TGTGCCAGTAGTATAGGACTAGACTATGAGCAGTTCTTC. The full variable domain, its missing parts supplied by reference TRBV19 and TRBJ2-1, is DGGITQSPKYLFRKEGQNVTLSCEQNLNHDAMYWYRQDPGQGLRLIYYSQIVNDFQKGDIAEGYSVSREKKESFPLTVTSAQKNPTAFYLCASSIGLDYEQFFGPGTRLTVL.

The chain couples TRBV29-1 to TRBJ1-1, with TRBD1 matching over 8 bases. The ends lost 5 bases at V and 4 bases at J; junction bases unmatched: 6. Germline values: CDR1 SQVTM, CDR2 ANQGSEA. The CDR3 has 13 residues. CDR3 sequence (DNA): TGCAGCGTTCTACAGGGGGGTCCCACTGAAGCTTTCTTT. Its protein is CSVLQGGPTEAFF. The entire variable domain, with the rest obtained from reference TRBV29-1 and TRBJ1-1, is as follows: SAVISQKPSRDICQRGTSLTIQCQVDSQVTMMFWYRQQPGQSLTLIATANQGSEATYESGFVIDKFPISRPNLTFSTLTVSNMSPEDSSIYLCSVLQGGPTEAFFGQGTRLTVV.

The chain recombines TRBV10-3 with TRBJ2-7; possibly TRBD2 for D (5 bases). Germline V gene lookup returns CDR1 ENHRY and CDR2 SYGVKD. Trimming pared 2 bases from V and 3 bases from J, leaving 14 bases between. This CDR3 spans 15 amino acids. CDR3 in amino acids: CAISELSESGYEQYF. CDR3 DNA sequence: TGTGCCATCAGTGAGCTTTCTGAAAGCGGCTACGAGCAGTACTTC.

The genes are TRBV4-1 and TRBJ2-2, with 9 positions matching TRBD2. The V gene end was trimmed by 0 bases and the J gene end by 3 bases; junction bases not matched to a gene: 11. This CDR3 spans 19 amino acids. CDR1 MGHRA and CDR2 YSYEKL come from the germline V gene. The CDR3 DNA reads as TGCGCCAGCAGCCAAGAAAACGGTAGGGTAGCGGGAGACACCGGGGAGCTGTTTTTT. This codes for CASSQENGRVAGDTGELFF.

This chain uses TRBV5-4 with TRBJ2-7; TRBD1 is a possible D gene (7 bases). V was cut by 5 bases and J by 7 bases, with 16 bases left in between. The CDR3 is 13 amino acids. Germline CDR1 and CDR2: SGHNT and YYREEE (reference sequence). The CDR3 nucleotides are TGTGCCAGCAGTTTCGAGACAGGGAGGGAGCAGTACTTC. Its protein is CASSFETGREQYF.

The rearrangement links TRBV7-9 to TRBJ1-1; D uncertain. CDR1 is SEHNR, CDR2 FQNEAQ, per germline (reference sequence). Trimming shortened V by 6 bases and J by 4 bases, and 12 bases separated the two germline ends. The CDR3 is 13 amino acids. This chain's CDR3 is CASRSGIITEAFF. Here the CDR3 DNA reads TGTGCCAGCAGAAGCGGGATAATCACTGAAGCTTTCTTT.

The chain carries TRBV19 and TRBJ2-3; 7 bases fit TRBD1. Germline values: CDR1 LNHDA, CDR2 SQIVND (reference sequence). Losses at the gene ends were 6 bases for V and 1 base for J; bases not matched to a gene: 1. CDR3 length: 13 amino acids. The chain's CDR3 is CASSTGGTDTQYF. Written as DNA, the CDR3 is TGTGCCAGTAGCACAGGGGGCACAGATACGCAGTATTTT.

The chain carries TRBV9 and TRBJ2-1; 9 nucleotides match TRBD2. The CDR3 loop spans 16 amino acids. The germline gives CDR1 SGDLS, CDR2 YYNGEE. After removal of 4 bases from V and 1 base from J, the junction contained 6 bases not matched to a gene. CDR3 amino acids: CASSPVLAGSYNEQFF. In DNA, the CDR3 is TGTGCCAGCAGCCCCGTCCTAGCGGGATCCTACAATGAGCAGTTCTTC. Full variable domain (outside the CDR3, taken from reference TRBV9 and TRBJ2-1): DSGVTQTPKHLITATGQRVTLRCSPRSGDLSVYWYQQSLDQGLQFLIQYYNGEERAKGNILERFSAQQFPDLHSELNLSSLELGDSALYFCASSPVLAGSYNEQFFGPGTRLTVL.

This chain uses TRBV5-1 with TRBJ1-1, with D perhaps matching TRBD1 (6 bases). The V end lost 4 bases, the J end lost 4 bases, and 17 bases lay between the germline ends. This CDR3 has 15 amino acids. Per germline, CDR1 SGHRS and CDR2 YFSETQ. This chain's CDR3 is CASSPPGALPTEAFF. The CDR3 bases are TGCGCCAGCAGCCCCCCAGGGGCGCTACCCACTGAAGCTTTCTTT.

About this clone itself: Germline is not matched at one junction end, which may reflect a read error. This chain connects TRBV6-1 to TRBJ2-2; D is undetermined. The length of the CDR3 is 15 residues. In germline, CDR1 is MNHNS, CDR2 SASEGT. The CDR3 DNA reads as TGTGCCAGCAGTCAAGCTACTACGAACACCGGGGAGCTGTTTTTT. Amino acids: CASSQATTNTGELFF.

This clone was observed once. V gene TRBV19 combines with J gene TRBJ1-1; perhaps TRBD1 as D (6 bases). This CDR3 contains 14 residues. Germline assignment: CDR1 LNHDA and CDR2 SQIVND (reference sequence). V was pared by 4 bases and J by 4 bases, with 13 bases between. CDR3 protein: CASSRNRDITEAFF. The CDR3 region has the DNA TGTGCCAGTAGTAGAAACAGGGATATCACTGAAGCTTTCTTT.

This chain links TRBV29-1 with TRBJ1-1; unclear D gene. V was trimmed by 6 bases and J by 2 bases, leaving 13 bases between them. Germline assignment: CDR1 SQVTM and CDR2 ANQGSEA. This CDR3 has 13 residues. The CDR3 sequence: CSVQYLGNTEAFF. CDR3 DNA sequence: TGCAGCGTGCAATACCTGGGCAACACTGAAGCTTTCTTT. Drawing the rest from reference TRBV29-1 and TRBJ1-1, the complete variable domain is SAVISQKPSRDICQRGTSLTIQCQVDSQVTMMFWYRQQPGQSLTLIATANQGSEATYESGFVIDKFPISRPNLTFSTLTVSNMSPEDSSIYLCSVQYLGNTEAFFGQGTRLTVV.

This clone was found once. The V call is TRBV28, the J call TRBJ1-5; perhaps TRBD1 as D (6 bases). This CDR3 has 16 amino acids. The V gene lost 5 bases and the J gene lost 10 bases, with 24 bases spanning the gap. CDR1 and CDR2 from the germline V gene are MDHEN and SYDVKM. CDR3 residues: CASSLTRQVILKPQHF. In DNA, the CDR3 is TGTGCCAGCAGTCTAACCCGACAGGTGATCTTGAAACCCCAGCATTTT.

CDR3 protein: CASSPWTGNVVLGAFF. The CDR3 coding sequence is TGTGCCAGCAGTCCATGGACAGGGAACGTTGTCCTGGGAGCTTTCTTT. V gene TRBV28 combines with J gene TRBJ1-1, with 8 positions matching TRBD1. The germline gives CDR1 MDHEN, CDR2 SYDVKM. V was clipped by 5 bases and J by 10 bases; unmatched bases: 18. This CDR3 spans 16 amino acids.

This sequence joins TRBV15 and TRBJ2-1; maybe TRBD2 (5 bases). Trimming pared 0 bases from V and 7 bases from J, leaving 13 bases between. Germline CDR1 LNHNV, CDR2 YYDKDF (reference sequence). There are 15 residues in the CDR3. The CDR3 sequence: CATSRDWAGGNEQFF. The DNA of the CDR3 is TGTGCCACCAGCAGAGATTGGGCGGGTGGAAATGAGCAGTTCTTC. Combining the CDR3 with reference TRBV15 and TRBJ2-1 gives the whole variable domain DAMVIQNPRYQVTQFGKPVTLSCSQTLNHNVMYWYQQKSSQAPKLLFHYYDKDFNNEADTPDNFQSRRPNTSFCFLDIRSPGLGDTAMYLCATSRDWAGGNEQFFGPGTRLTVL.

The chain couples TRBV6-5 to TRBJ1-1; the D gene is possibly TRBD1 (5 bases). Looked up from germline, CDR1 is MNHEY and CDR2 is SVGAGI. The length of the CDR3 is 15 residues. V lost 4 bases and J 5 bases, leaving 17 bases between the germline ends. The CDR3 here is CASSFRTTVTTEAFF. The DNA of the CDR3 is TGTGCCAGCAGTTTTAGGACAACGGTAACAACTGAAGCTTTCTTT.

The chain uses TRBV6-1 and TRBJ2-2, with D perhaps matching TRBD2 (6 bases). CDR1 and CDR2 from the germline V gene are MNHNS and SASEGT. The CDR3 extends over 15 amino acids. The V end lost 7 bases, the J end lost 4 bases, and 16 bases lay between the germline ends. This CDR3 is CASTPSGLFTGELFF. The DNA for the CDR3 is TGTGCCAGCACCCCGAGCGGGCTCTTCACCGGGGAGCTGTTTTTT.

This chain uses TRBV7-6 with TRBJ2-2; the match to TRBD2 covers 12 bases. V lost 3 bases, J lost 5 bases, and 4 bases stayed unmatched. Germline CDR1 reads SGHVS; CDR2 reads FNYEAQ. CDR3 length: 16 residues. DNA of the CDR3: TGTGCCAGCAGCTTCCCTAGCGGGGGGGCGACCGGGGAGCTGTTTTTT. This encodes CASSFPSGGATGELFF.

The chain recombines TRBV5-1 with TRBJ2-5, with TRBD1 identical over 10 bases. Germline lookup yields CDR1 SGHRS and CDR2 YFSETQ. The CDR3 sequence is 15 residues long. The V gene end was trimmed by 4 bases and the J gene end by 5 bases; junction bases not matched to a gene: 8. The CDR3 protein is CASSQGTGDGETQYF. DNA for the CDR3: TGCGCCAGCAGCCAGGGGACAGGGGATGGGGAGACCCAGTACTTC.

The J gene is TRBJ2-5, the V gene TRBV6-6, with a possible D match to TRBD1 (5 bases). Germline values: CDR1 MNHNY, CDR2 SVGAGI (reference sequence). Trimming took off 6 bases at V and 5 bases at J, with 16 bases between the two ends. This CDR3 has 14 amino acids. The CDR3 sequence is CASSHTGRAETQYF. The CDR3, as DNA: TGTGCCAGCAGCCACACCGGCAGGGCGGAGACCCAGTACTTC.

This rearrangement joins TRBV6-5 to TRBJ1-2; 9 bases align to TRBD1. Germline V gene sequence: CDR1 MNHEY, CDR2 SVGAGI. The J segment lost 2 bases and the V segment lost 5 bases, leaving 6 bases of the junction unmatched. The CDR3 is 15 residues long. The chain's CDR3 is CASSRSGTGNYGYTF. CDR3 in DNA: TGTGCCAGCAGTAGATCCGGGACAGGGAACTATGGCTACACCTTC.

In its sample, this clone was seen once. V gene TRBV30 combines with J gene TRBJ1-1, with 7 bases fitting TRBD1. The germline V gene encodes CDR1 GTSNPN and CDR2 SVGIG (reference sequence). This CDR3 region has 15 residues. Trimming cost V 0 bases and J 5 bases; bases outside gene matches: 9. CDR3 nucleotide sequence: TGTGCCTGGAGTGTATCACGGACAGGAAGTACTGAAGCTTTCTTT. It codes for CAWSVSRTGSTEAFF.

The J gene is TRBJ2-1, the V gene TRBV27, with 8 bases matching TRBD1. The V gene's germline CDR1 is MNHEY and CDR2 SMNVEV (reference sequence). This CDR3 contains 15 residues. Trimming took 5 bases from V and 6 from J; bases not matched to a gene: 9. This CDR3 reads CASSPGTGGFNEQFF. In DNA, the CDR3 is TGTGCCAGCAGTCCCGGGACAGGAGGCTTCAATGAGCAGTTCTTC.

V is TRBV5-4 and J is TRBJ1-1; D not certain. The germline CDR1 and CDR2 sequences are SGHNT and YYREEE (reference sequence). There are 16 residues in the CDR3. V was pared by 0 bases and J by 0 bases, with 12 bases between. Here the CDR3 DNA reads TGTGCCAGCAGCTTGGAAACGATGCGAATGAACACTGAAGCTTTCTTT. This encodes CASSLETMRMNTEAFF.

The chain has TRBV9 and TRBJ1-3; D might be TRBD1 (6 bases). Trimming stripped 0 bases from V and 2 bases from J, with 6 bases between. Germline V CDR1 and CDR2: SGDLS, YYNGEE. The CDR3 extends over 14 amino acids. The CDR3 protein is CASSVDRAGNTIYF. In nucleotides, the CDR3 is TGTGCCAGCAGCGTAGACAGGGCTGGAAACACCATATATTTT. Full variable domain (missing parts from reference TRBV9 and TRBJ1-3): DSGVTQTPKHLITATGQRVTLRCSPRSGDLSVYWYQQSLDQGLQFLIQYYNGEERAKGNILERFSAQQFPDLHSELNLSSLELGDSALYFCASSVDRAGNTIYFGEGSWLTVV.

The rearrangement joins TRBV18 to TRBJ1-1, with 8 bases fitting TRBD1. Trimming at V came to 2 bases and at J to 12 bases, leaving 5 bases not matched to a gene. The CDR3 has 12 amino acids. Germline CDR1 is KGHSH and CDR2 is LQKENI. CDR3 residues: CASSPGQGATFF. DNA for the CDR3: TGTGCCAGCTCACCAGGGCAGGGGGCAACTTTCTTT.